Reported below is one T cell receptor beta chain. Its antigen remains unknown. The V gene's germline CDR1 is SGHAT and CDR2 FQNNGV. J was trimmed by 4 bases and V by 5 bases; bases with no gene match: 8. There are 15 residues in the CDR3. The entry originates in a study of T cells in localized non-small cell lung cancer. Study outcomes and limitations: Peak T cell clonality was found in uninvolved adjacent lung, exceeding tumor. Greater T cell density in blood accompanied longer overall survival. A median of about 54 of the top 100 tumor clones appeared in adjacent lung, which was paired and uninvolved.

Measured with immunoSEQ multiplex PCR; TCRdb has only the in-frame clones, and not every one. Of some 53,000 clones in the sample, 86% were seen once. Sequencing was performed on peripheral blood, taken before any cancer treatment. The receptor was isolated from a male donor aged 60 or over with stage III squamous cell lung carcinoma. The chain recombines TRBV11-2 with TRBJ2-1, with 7 bases that match TRBD2. CDR3 DNA sequence: TGTGCCAGCAGCCCCCTCGCCGGGGGGTACAATGAGCAGTTCTTC. Protein product: CASSPLAGGYNEQFF. Variable domain in full (rest from reference TRBV11-2 and TRBJ2-1): EAGVAQSPRYKIIEKRQSVAFWCNPISGHATLYWYQQILGQGPKLLIQFQNNGVVDDSQLPKDRFSAERLKGVDSTLKIQPAKLEDSAVYLCASSPLAGGYNEQFFGPGTRLTVL.